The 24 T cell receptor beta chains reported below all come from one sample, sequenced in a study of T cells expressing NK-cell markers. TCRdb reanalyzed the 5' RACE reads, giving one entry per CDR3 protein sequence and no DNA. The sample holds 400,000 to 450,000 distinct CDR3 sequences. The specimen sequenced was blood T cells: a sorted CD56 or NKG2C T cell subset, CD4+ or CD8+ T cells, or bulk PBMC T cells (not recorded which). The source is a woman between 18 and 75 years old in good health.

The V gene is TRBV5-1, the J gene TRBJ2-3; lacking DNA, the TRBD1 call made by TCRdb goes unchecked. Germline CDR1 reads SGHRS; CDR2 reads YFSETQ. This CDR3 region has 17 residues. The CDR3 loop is CASSLVEGGRGTDTQYF.

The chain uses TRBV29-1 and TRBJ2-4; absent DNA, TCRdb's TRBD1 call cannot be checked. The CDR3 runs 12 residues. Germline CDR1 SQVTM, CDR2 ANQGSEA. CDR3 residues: CSVSAGEDIQYF.

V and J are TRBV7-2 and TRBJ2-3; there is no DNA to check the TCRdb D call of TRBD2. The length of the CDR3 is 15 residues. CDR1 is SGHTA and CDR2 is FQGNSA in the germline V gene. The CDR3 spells CASSLDGGPGDTQYF.

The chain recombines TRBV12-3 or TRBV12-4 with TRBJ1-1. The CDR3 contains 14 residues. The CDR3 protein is CASSFDLLNTEAFF.

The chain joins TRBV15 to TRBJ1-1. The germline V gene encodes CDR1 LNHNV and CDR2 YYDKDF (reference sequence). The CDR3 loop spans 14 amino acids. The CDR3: CATSRERGMAEAFF. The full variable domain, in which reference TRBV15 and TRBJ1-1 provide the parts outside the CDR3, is DAMVIQNPRYQVTQFGKPVTLSCSQTLNHNVMYWYQQKSSQAPKLLFHYYDKDFNNEADTPDNFQSRRPNTSFCFLDIRSPGLGDTAMYLCATSRERGMAEAFFGQGTRLTVV.

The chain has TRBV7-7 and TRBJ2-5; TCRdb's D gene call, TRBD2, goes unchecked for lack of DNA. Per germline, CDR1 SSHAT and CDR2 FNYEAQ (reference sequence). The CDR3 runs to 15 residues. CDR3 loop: CASSVGLAEQETQYF.

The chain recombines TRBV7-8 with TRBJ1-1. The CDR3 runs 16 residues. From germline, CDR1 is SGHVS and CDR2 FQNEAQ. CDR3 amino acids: CASNNDGQGRETEAFF.

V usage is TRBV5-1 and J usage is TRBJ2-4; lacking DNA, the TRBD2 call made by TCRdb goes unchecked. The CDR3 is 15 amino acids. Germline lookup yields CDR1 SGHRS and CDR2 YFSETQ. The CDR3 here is CASSLGGSGKNIQYF.

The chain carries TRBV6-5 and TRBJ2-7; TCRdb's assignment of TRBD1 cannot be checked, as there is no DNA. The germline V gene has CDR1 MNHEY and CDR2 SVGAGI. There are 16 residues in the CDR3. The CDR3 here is CASSYSGTSRSYEQYF.

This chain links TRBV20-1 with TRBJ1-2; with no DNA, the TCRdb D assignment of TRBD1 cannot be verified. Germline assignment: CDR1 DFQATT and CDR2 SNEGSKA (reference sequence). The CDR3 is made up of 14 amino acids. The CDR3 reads CSAGGGELPYGYTF.

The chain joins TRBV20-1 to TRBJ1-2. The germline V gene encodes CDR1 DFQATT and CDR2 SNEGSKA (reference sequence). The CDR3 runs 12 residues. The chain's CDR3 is CSAQRGMAGYTF.

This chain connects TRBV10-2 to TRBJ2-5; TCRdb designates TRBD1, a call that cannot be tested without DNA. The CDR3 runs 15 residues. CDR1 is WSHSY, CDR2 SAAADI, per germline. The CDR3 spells CASLDDRGRQETQYF.

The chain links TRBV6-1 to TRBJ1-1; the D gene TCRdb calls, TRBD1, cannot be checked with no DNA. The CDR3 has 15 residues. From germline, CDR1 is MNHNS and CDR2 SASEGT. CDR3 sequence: CASSPRGGANTEAFF.

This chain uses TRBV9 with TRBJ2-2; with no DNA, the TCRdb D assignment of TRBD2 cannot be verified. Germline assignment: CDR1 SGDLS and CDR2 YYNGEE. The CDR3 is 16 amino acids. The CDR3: CASSVGASGHTGELFF. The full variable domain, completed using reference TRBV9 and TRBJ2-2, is DSGVTQTPKHLITATGQRVTLRCSPRSGDLSVYWYQQSLDQGLQFLIQYYNGEERAKGNILERFSAQQFPDLHSELNLSSLELGDSALYFCASSVGASGHTGELFFGEGSRLTVL.

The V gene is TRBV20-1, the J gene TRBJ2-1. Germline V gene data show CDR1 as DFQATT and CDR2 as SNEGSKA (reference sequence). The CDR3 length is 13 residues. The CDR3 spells CSGRGSVYNEQFF.

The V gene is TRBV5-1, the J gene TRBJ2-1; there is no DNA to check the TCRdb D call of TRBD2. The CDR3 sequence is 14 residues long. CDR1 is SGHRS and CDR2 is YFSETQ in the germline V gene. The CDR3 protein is CASSGLAGSNEQFF.

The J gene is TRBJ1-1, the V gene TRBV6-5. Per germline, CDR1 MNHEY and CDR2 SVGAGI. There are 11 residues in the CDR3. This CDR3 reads CASKGNTEAFF.

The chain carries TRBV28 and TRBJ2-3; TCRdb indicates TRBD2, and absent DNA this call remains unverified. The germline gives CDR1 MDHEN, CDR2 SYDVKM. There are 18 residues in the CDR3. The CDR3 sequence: CASSLGSSGRASTDTQYF.

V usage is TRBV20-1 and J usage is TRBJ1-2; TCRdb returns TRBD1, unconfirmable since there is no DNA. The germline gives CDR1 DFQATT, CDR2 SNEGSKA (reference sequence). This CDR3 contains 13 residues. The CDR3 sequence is CSASDRVVYGYTF.

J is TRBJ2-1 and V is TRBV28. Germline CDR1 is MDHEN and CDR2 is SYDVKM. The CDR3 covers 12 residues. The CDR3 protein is CASSTHKDEQFF.

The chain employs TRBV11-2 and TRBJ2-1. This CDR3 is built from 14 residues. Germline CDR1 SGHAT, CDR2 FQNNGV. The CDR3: CASSLSSSNNEQFF. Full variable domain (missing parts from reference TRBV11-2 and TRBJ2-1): EAGVAQSPRYKIIEKRQSVAFWCNPISGHATLYWYQQILGQGPKLLIQFQNNGVVDDSQLPKDRFSAERLKGVDSTLKIQPAKLEDSAVYLCASSLSSSNNEQFFGPGTRLTVL.

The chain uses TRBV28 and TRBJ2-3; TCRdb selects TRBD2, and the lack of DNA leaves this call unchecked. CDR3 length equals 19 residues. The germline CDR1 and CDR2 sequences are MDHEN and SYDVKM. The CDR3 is CASSSYHLRGLSSTDTQYF.

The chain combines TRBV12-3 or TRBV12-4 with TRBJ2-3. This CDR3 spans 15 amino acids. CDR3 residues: CASSPIQTLTDTQYF.

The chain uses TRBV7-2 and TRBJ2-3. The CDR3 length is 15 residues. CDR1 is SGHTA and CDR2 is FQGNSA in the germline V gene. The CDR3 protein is CASSFSAKGTDTQYF. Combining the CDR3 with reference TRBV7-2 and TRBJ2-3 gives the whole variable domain GAGVSQSPSNKVTEKGKDVELRCDPISGHTALYWYRQSLGQGLEFLIYFQGNSAPDKSGLPSDRFSAERTGGSVSTLTIQRTQQEDSAVYLCASSFSAKGTDTQYFGPGTRLTVL.